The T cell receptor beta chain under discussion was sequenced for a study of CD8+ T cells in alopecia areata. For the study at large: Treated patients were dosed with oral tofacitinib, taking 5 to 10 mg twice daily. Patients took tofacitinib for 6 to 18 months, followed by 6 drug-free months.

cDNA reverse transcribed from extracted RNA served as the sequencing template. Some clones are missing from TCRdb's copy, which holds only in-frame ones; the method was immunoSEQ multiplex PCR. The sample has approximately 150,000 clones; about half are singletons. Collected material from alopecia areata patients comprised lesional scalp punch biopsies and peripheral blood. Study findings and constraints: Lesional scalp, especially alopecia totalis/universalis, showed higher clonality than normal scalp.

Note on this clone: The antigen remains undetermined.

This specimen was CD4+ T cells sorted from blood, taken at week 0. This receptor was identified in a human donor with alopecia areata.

CDR3 loop: CASSPRPRGGTSGDTQYF. Here the CDR3 DNA reads TGCGCCAGCAGCCCACGCCCCCGAGGAGGGACTAGTGGGGATACGCAGTATTTT. The gene calls are TRBV4-3 and TRBJ2-3, with 8 positions matching TRBD2. Trimming removed 4 bases from V and 6 bases from J; junction bases left unmatched: 18. The CDR3 loop spans 18 amino acids. The germline CDR1 and CDR2 sequences are LGHNA and YSLEER.